This T cell receptor beta chain appears in the sequencing data of a study of T cell responses to AZD1222 COVID-19 vaccine. Study conclusions and caveats: Just a handful of people given AZD1222 tested seropositive at baseline. Spike was spanned by vaccine-associated CD4 TCRs, which were dominant at 160-218 and 743-854. Nearly half of spike-specific TCRs reportedly target variant regions that are unmutated in the B.1.351 and B.1.1.7 variants.

In the case of this clone: Its antigen is as yet unknown.

V dropped 7 bases and J dropped 7 bases, with 19 bases sitting between them. The germline CDR1 and CDR2 sequences are SNHLY and FYNNEI. This CDR3 has 14 residues. Assay: immunoSEQ multiplex PCR; the TCRdb copy retains only in-frame clones and omits some. The table shows around 130,000 clones, with 92% occurring only once. The chain recombines TRBV2 with TRBJ1-1; D possibly corresponds to TRBD1 (6 bases). Sequencing was performed on peripheral blood, taken on day 0 of AZD1222 vaccination. The receptor comes from an adult in good health. CDR3 region: CASKPQGLLIEAFF. The CDR3 bases are TGTGCCAGCAAACCCCAGGGGCTATTGATTGAAGCTTTCTTT.